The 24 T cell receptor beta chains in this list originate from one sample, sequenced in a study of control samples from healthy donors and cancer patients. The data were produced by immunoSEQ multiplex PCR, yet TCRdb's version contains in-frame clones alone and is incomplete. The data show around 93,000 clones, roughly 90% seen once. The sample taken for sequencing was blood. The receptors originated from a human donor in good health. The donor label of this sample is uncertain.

CDR3 residues: CAISDSRGREKLFF. The CDR3 DNA is TGTGCCATCAGTGATAGTAGGGGGCGGGAAAAACTGTTTTTT. V and J are TRBV10-3 and TRBJ1-4, with TRBD1 identical over 7 bases. Germline assignment: CDR1 ENHRY and CDR2 SYGVKD. The CDR3 loop spans 14 amino acids. With V trimmed by 3 bases and J by 8 bases, 6 bases remained unmatched.

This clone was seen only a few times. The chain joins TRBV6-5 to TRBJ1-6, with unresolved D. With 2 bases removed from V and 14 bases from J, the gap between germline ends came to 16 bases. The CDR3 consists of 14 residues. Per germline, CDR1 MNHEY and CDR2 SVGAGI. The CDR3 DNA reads TGTGCCAGCAGTTACGGACTCAAGGCGTCTTCCCTCCACTTT. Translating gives CASSYGLKASSLHF.

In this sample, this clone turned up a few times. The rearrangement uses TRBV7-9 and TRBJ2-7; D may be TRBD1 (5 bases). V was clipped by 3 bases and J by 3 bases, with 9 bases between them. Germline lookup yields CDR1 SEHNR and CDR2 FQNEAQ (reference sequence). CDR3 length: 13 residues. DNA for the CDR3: TGTGCCAGCAGCTTTTCAGGGAACTACGAGCAGTACGTC. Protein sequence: CASSFSGNYEQYV.

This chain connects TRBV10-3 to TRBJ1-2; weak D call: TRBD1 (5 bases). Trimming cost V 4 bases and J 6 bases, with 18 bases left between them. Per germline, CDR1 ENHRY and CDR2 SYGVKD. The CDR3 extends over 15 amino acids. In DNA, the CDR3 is TGTGCCATCAGTGCCGGGCCAGAAAGACAGAATGGCTACACCTTC. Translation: CAISAGPERQNGYTF.

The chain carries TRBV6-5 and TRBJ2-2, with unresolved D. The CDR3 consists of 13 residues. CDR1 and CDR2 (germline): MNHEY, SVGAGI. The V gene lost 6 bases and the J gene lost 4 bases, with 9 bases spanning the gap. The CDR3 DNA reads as TGTGCCAGCAGCAAAGACCTCACCGGGGAGCTGTTTTTT. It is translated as CASSKDLTGELFF.

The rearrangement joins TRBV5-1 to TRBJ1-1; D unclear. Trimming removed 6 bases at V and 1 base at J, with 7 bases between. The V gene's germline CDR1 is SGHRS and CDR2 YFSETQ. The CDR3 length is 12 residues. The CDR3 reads CASKLPNTEAFF. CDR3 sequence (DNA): TGCGCCAGCAAATTACCGAACACTGAAGCTTTCTTT.

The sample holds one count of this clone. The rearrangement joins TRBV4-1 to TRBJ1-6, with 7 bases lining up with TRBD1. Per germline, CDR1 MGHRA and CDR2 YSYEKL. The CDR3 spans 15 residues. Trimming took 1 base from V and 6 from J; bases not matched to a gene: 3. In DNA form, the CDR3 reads TGCGCCAGCAGCCAAGGACAGGGATCTAATTCACCCCTCCACTTT. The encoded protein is CASSQGQGSNSPLHF.

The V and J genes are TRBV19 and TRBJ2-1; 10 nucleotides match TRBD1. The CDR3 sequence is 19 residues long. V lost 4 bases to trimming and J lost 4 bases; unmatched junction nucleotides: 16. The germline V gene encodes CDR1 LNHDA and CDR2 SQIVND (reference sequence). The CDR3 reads CASSTLTLPGQGIYNEQFF. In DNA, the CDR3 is TGTGCCAGTAGTACCCTCACATTGCCGGGACAGGGGATTTACAATGAGCAGTTCTTC.

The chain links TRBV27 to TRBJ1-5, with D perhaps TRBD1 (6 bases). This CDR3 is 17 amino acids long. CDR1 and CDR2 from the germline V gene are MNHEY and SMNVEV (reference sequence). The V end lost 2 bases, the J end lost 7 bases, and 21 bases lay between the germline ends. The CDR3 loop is CASSLRGASNTGQPQHF. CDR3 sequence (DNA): TGTGCCAGCAGTTTACGGGGGGCATCTAATACGGGGCAGCCCCAGCATTTT.

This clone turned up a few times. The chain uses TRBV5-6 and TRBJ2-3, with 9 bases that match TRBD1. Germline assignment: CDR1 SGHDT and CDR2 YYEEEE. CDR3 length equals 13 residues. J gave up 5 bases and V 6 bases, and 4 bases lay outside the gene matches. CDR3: CASTRTGVDTQYF. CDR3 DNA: TGTGCCAGCACCAGGACAGGGGTAGATACGCAGTATTTT.

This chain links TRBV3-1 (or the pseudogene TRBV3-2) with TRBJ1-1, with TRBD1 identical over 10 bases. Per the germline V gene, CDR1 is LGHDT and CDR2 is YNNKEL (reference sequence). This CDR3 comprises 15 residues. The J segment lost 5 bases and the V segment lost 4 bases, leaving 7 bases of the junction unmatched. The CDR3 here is CASSLRTGGTTEAFF. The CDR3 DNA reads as TGTGCCAGCAGCCTGCGGACAGGGGGGACAACTGAAGCTTTCTTT.

In DNA form, the CDR3 reads TGTGCCAGCAGGGACAGGGAGGGAACTGAAGCTTTCTTT. The encoded protein is CASRDREGTEAFF. The chain joins TRBV6-6 to TRBJ1-1, with 8 bases identical to TRBD1. V lost 6 bases, J lost 5 bases, and 5 bases stayed unmatched. This CDR3 contains 13 residues. Per the germline V gene, CDR1 is MNHNY and CDR2 is SVGAGI (reference sequence).

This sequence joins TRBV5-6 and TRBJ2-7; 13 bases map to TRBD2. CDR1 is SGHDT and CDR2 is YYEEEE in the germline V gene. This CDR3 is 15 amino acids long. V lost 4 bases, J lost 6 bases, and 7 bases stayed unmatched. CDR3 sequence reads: CASSVRLAGGLEQYF. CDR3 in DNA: TGTGCCAGCAGCGTAAGACTAGCGGGGGGACTCGAGCAGTACTTC.

The CDR3 is CASSLVTTGYTF. The DNA for the CDR3 is TGTGCCAGCAGCTTGGTGACGACGGGCTACACCTTC. The chain has TRBV5-6 and TRBJ1-2; D is ambiguous. V was shortened by 0 bases and J by 8 bases, with 8 bases between the two germline ends. This CDR3 contains 12 residues. The germline CDR1 and CDR2 sequences are SGHDT and YYEEEE.

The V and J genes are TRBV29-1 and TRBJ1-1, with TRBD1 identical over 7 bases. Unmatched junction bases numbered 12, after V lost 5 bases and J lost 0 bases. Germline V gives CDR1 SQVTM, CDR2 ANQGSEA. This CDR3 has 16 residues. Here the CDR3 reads CSVLPRDRPLNTEAFF. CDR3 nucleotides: TGCAGCGTTCTACCGAGGGACAGACCCTTGAACACTGAAGCTTTCTTT.

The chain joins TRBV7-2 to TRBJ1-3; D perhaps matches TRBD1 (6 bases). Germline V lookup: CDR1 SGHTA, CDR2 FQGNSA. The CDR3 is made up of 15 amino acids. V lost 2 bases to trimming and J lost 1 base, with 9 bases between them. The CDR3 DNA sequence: TGTGCCAGCAGCTTAATTGGACAGTCTGGAAACACCATATATTTT. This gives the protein CASSLIGQSGNTIYF.

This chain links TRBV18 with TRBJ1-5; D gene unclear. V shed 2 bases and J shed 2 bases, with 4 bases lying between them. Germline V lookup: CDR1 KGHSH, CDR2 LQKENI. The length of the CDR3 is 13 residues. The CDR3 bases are TGTGCCAGCTCACCAGATGGCAATCAGCCCCAGCATTTT. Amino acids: CASSPDGNQPQHF.

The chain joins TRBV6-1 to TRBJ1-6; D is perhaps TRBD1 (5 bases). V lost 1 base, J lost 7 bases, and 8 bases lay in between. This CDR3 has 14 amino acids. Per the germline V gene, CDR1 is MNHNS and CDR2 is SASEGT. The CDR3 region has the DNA TGTGCCAGCAGTGAAGGGACACGGAATTCACCCCTCCACTTT. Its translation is CASSEGTRNSPLHF.

The CDR3 region is CAITPDGNYGYTF. In nucleotides, the CDR3 is TGTGCCATCACACCGGACGGGAACTATGGCTACACCTTC. The chain has TRBV10-3 and TRBJ1-2; D gene uncertain. This CDR3 is 13 amino acids long. Germline CDR1 and CDR2: ENHRY and SYGVKD. V was cut by 7 bases and J by 2 bases, with 11 bases left in between.

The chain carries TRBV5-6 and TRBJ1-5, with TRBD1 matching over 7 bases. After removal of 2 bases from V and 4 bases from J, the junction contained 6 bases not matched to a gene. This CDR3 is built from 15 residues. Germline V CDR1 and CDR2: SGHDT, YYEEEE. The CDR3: CASSFSGGENQPQHF. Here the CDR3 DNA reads TGTGCCAGCAGCTTTTCAGGGGGGGAAAATCAGCCCCAGCATTTT. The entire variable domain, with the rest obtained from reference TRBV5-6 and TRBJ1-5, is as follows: DAGVTQSPTHLIKTRGQQVTLRCSPKSGHDTVSWYQQALGQGPQFIFQYYEEEERQRGNFPDRFSGHQFPNYSSELNVNALLLGDSALYLCASSFSGGENQPQHFGDGTRLSIL.

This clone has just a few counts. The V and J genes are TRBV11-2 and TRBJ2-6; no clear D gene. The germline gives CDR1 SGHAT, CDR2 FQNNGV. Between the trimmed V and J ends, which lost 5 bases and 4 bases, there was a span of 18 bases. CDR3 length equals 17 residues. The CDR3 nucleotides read TGTGCCAGCAGCACCGGGCCCTCCCTTGGGGGGGCCAACGTCCTGACTTTC. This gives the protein CASSTGPSLGGANVLTF.

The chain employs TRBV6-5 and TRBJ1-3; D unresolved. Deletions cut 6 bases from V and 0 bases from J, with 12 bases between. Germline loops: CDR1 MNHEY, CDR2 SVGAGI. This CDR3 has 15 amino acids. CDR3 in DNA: TGTGCCAGCAGACGCGGAGGGAACTCTGGAAACACCATATATTTT. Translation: CASRRGGNSGNTIYF.

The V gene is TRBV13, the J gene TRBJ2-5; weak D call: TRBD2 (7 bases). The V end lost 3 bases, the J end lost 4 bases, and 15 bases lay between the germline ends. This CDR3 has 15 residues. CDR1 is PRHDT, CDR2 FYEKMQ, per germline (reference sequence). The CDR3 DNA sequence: TGTGCCAGCAGCTTGGGGGGGCGGGCAGCAGAGACCCAGTACTTC. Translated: CASSLGGRAAETQYF.

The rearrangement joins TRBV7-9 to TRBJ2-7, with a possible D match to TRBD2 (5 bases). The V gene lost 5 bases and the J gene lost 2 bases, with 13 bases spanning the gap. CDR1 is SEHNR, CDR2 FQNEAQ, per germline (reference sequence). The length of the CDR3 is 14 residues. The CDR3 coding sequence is TGTGCCAGCAGCCCCCAACTGAGGGCCTACGAGCAGTACGTC. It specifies CASSPQLRAYEQYV.